This T cell receptor beta chain stems from a study of Graves' ophthalmopathy and Graves' hyperthyroidism. The CDR3 contains 12 residues. In germline, CDR1 is MGHDK, CDR2 SYGVNS. The ends lost 6 bases at V and 4 bases at J; junction bases unmatched: 1. Other autoimmune disease, uncontrolled infection, pregnancy and lactation led to exclusion. It was from about 10 ml of fresh peripheral blood that the PBMCs came. Amplified TCR beta CDR3 regions were obtained using RNA transcripts as template. HTBI-primed first-round RT-PCR preceded second-round multiplex PCR. Using its own MiXCR run on the multiplex PCR reads, TCRdb lists one record per CDR3 protein. The repertoire includes 650,000 to 900,000 distinct CDR3 sequences, 35% to 50% of them detected once, and about 40% sits in the top ten. This clonotype was detected a few times.

The material sequenced was peripheral blood. This sequence joins TRBV25-1 and TRBJ1-2; 8 nucleotides align to TRBD1. This TCR derives from an adult man with Graves' ophthalmopathy. The CDR3 DNA reads TGTGCCAGCAGGGGACAGGTCTATGGCTACACCTTC. Translated, it gives CASRGQVYGYTF.